This TCR beta chain stems from a study of naive and memory T cell subsets. This clonotype appeared many times. The CDR3 contains 15 residues. CDR1 SGHNT and CDR2 YYREEE come from the germline V gene (reference sequence). Trimming took off 1 base at V and 5 bases at J, with 15 bases between the two ends. The treatment is: skin biopsy from PPD injection site in Mantoux-positive individual. An oligonucleotide containing a UMI was ligated to the 3' end of TCR cDNA. Unsorted total RNA, roughly 1 to 1000 ng, was DNase treated before reverse transcription. Amplification of ligated cDNA took four PCR rounds with SP2 and nested alpha and beta constant primers. TCRdb processed the UMI-ligation and nested PCR reads anew with MiXCR; each CDR3 protein has one entry. Among 35,000 to 40,000 distinct CDR3 sequences listed, approximately 10% were seen once.

The input for sequencing was skin, taken from a tuberculin skin test site. The V call is TRBV5-4, the J call TRBJ2-5, with D maybe TRBD2 (6 bases). This TCR was recovered from an adult in good health. The CDR3 sequence: CASSLSGSPQETQYF. CDR3 in DNA: TGTGCCAGCAGCTTGTCCGGGAGTCCCCAGGAGACCCAGTACTTC.